This T cell receptor beta chain derives from a study of T-cell reconstitution after alpha-beta-depleted transplantation in children. Germline V CDR1 and CDR2: MNHEY, SVGAGI. V shed 2 bases and J 2 bases; nucleotides not matched to a gene: 1. The CDR3 has 14 residues. The authors prepared the TCRbeta library with unique molecular identifiers. TCRdb processed the PCR reads anew with MiXCR; each CDR3 protein has one entry. The sample includes more than 250,000 distinct CDR3 sequences, 9.9% of them seen just once. This TCR derives from a human donor who donated a stem cell graft to a child with SCID. The rearrangement joins TRBV6-5 to TRBJ2-7; the match to TRBD1 covers 9 bases. The sample here was PBMCs from the stem cell graft donor, taken from the stem cell graft. As DNA, the CDR3 is TGTGCCAGCAGTTACGACAGGGGGGCCTACGAGCAGTACTTC. This translates into CASSYDRGAYEQYF.